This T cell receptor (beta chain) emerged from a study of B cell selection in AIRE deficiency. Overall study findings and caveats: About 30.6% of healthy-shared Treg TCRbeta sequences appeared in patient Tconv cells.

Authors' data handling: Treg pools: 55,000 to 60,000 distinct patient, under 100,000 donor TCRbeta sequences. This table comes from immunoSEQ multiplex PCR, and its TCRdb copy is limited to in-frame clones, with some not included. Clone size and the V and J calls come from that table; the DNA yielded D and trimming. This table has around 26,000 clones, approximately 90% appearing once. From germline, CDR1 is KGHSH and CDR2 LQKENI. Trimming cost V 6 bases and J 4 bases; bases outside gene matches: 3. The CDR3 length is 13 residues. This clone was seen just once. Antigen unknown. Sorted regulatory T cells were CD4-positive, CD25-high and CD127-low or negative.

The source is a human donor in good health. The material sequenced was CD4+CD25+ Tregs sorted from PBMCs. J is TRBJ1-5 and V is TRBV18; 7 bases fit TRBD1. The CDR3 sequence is CASSYRGNQPQHF. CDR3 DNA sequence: TGTGCCAGCTCGTACAGGGGTAATCAGCCCCAGCATTTT.